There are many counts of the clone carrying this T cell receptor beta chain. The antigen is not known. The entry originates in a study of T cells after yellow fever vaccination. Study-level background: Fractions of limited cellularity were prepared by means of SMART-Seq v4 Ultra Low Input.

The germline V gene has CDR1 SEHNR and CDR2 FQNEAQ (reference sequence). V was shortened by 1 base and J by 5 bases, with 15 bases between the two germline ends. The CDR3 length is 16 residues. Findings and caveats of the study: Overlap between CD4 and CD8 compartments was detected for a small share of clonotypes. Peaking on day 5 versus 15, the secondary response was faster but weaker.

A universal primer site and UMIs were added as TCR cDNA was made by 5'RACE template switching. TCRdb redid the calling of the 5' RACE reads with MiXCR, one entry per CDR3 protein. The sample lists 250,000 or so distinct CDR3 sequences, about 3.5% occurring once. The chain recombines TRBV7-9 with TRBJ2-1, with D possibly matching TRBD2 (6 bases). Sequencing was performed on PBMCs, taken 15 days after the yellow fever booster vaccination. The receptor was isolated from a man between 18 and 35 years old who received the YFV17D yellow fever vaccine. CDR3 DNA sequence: TGTGCCAGCAGCTTAGAGTACGGACGGGGGAACAATGAGCAGTTCTTC. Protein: CASSLEYGRGNNEQFF.